This T cell receptor (beta chain) was sequenced in a study of early T cells in non-severe SARS-CoV-2 infection. Broader study findings: Private and CD4 specificities were missed by VDJdb matching, which favored anti-spike CD8 responses.

Trimming took 3 bases from V and 7 from J; bases not matched to a gene: 15. The germline gives CDR1 DFQATT, CDR2 SNEGSKA (reference sequence). The CDR3 has 16 residues. This clonotype was recorded at least ten times. Its antigen is undetermined. Individual cDNA molecules were tagged with unique molecular identifiers. TCRdb re-called the 5' RACE reads with MiXCR, one entry per CDR3 protein. The table includes some 82,000 distinct CDR3 sequences, about 12% detected once. Specimen: whole blood. This chain joins TRBV20-1 and TRBJ2-7; TRBD2 matches 10 bases. The source is an adult who was a healthcare worker with PCR-confirmed SARS-CoV-2 infection or an uninfected control (not recorded which). The CDR3 DNA reads as TGCAGTGCTAGGGGAGGTCTAGCGGGAGTCTCGCGGGAGCAGTACTTC. Translated: CSARGGLAGVSREQYF.